The 32 T cell receptor beta chains reported below all come from one sample, sequenced in a study of lymphopenia after photon versus proton radiotherapy. Clones were read by immunoSEQ multiplex PCR, and TCRdb kept only the in-frame ones, dropping some. The sample carries roughly 63,000 clones, roughly 80% recorded once. The specimen comprised peripheral blood, sampled from a patient treated with proton-based radiotherapy. Receptors were obtained from a man between 60 and 75 years old with pancreatic cancer.

The chain recombines TRBV9 with TRBJ2-1, with TRBD2 matching 10 bases. V lost 1 base and J lost 5; bases outside the gene matches: 6. In germline, CDR1 is SGDLS, CDR2 YYNGEE. There are 16 residues in the CDR3. The DNA for the CDR3 is TGTGCCAGCAGCGTATCTGGACTAGCGGATCACAATGAGCAGTTCTTC. Translated, it gives CASSVSGLADHNEQFF.

The chain is built from TRBV7-9 and TRBJ2-1; 7 bases match TRBD2. Germline CDR1 is SEHNR and CDR2 is FQNEAQ (reference sequence). The CDR3 covers 13 residues. Trimming at V came to 3 bases and at J to 10 bases, leaving 6 bases not matched to a gene. CDR3: CASSLSTSSEQFF. Here the CDR3 DNA reads TGTGCCAGCAGCTTGTCGACTAGCAGCGAGCAGTTCTTC.

This rearrangement joins TRBV15 to TRBJ2-4, with 14 bases fitting TRBD2. V was clipped by 3 bases and J by 0 bases; unmatched bases: 4. Germline lookup yields CDR1 LNHNV and CDR2 YYDKDF (reference sequence). The CDR3 extends over 18 amino acids. The chain's CDR3 is CATSRGGLAGVAKNIQYF. The DNA for the CDR3 is TGTGCCACCAGCAGGGGGGGACTAGCGGGAGTAGCCAAAAACATTCAGTACTTC. Full variable domain (outside the CDR3, taken from reference TRBV15 and TRBJ2-4): DAMVIQNPRYQVTQFGKPVTLSCSQTLNHNVMYWYQQKSSQAPKLLFHYYDKDFNNEADTPDNFQSRRPNTSFCFLDIRSPGLGDTAMYLCATSRGGLAGVAKNIQYFGAGTRLSVL.

The chain has TRBV5-5 and TRBJ1-5; 8 nucleotides align to TRBD1. The CDR3 has 15 amino acids. Germline loops: CDR1 SGHKS, CDR2 YYEKEE (reference sequence). The trim removed 2 bases at V and 0 bases at J, leaving 1 base unmatched. Here the CDR3 DNA reads TGTGCCAGCAGCTTACAGGGGGATAGCAATCAGCCCCAGCATTTT. This sequence encodes CASSLQGDSNQPQHF.

The gene calls are TRBV9 and TRBJ2-3; 11 bases are a match to TRBD2. Trimming took 3 bases from V and 6 from J; bases not matched to a gene: 12. Germline V lookup: CDR1 SGDLS, CDR2 YYNGEE. The CDR3 is 17 residues long. DNA of the CDR3: TGTGCCAGCAGCGGCAGGGCTCTAGCGGGAGGCGGGGATACGCAGTATTTT. Amino acid sequence: CASSGRALAGGGDTQYF.

This clone has only a few counts. The gene calls are TRBV4-1 and TRBJ2-7; 8 bases agree with TRBD1. The CDR3 loop spans 20 amino acids. CDR1 and CDR2 from the germline V gene are MGHRA and YSYEKL. With V trimmed by 2 bases and J by 0 bases, 18 bases remained unmatched. The CDR3 bases are TGCGCCAGCAGCCAACTTCCCCAGGCAGGGGGCAGGATCAGCTCCTACGAGCAGTACTTC. Translating gives CASSQLPQAGGRISSYEQYF.

The rearrangement links TRBV5-1 to TRBJ2-3; TRBD2 agrees at 10 bases. Germline V gene lookup returns CDR1 SGHRS and CDR2 YFSETQ. There are 15 residues in the CDR3. J gave up 4 bases and V 4 bases, and 6 bases lay outside the gene matches. The CDR3 nucleotides are TGCGCCAGCAGCCGTCTAGCGGGAGTGCCAGATACGCAGTATTTT. It encodes CASSRLAGVPDTQYF.

This chain uses TRBV29-1 with TRBJ2-1, with D maybe TRBD2 (6 bases). CDR1 SQVTM and CDR2 ANQGSEA come from the germline V gene. V lost 7 bases, J lost 6 bases, and 13 bases lay in between. The CDR3 has 12 residues. CDR3 sequence (DNA): TGCAGCGAGGGGATGGGGGGCAATGAGCAGTTCTTC. Translated, it gives CSEGMGGNEQFF.

The V call is TRBV28, the J call TRBJ2-2; D gene uncertain. The V and J ends lost 5 bases and 5 bases respectively, with 12 bases between them. The CDR3 contains 14 residues. Germline CDR1 and CDR2: MDHEN and SYDVKM. The CDR3 reads CASSLNGRTGELFF. The CDR3 nucleotides are TGTGCCAGCAGTCTAAACGGTCGGACCGGGGAGCTGTTTTTT. The full variable domain, with the rest looked up from reference TRBV28 and TRBJ2-2, is DVKVTQSSRYLVKRTGEKVFLECVQDMDHENMFWYRQDPGLGLRLIYFSYDVKMKEKGDIPEGYSVSREKKERFSLILESASTNQTSMYLCASSLNGRTGELFFGEGSRLTVL.

J is TRBJ1-4 and V is TRBV2; 8 nucleotides align to TRBD1. The J segment lost 4 bases and the V segment lost 6 bases, leaving 4 bases of the junction unmatched. The CDR3 contains 14 residues. The germline V gene encodes CDR1 SNHLY and CDR2 FYNNEI. CDR3 sequence reads: CASRAGGGNEKLFF. The CDR3 nucleotides read TGTGCCAGCAGGGCAGGGGGCGGTAATGAAAAACTGTTTTTT.

The gene calls are TRBV14 and TRBJ2-1; TRBD1 matches 9 bases. Per germline, CDR1 SGHDN and CDR2 FVKESK. Trimming removed 4 bases from V and 3 bases from J; junction bases left unmatched: 4. CDR3 length: 15 residues. CDR3 in amino acids: CASSPQGQGYNEQFF. In DNA form, the CDR3 reads TGTGCCAGCAGCCCCCAGGGACAGGGCTACAATGAGCAGTTCTTC.

The chain joins TRBV7-9 to TRBJ2-5, with D perhaps TRBD2 (6 bases). Germline loops: CDR1 SEHNR, CDR2 FQNEAQ (reference sequence). With 5 bases removed from V and 2 bases from J, the gap between germline ends came to 12 bases. The CDR3 totals 14 residues. The CDR3 sequence: CASSRSGAQETQYF. CDR3 DNA: TGTGCCAGCAGCCGGTCGGGAGCGCAAGAGACCCAGTACTTC.

This rearrangement joins TRBV5-1 to TRBJ2-1, with TRBD1 matching 7 bases. This CDR3 spans 18 amino acids. V was clipped by 6 bases and J by 8 bases; unmatched bases: 23. Per the germline V gene, CDR1 is SGHRS and CDR2 is YFSETQ. CDR3 protein: CASTVQPLRTRGSYEQFF. For the CDR3, the DNA is TGCGCCAGCACCGTCCAACCCCTACGGACCAGGGGGTCCTATGAGCAGTTCTTC.

The table lists this clone with a few counts. V is TRBV4-2 and J is TRBJ2-7; the D gene is possibly TRBD2 (6 bases). The CDR3 is made up of 18 amino acids. The V end lost 1 base, the J end lost 4 bases, and 23 bases lay between the germline ends. CDR1 LGHNA and CDR2 YNFKEQ come from the germline V gene. CDR3 region: CASSQGVLGPGLLYEQYF. In nucleotides, the CDR3 is TGTGCCAGCAGCCAAGGGGTCTTGGGACCGGGACTTCTTTACGAGCAGTACTTC.

This clone was detected only once. The chain employs TRBV15 and TRBJ1-5, with 10 bases lining up with TRBD1. The CDR3 runs 16 residues. V trimming: 1 base; J trimming: 5 bases; junction bases outside the gene matches: 5. CDR1 and CDR2 from the germline V gene are LNHNV and YYDKDF (reference sequence). CDR3: CATSRGGQGGDQPQHF. DNA of the CDR3: TGTGCCACCAGCAGAGGTGGACAGGGGGGGGATCAGCCCCAGCATTTT.

In its sample, this clone was seen a few times. The gene calls are TRBV27 and TRBJ2-2, with 7 nucleotides matching TRBD2. The V gene end was trimmed by 1 base and the J gene end by 5 bases; junction bases not matched to a gene: 7. The CDR3 totals 16 residues. The V gene's germline CDR1 is MNHEY and CDR2 SMNVEV (reference sequence). CDR3 protein: CASSLYGGGLTGELFF. CDR3 nucleotides: TGTGCCAGCAGTTTATACGGGGGAGGGTTGACCGGGGAGCTGTTTTTT.

This chain joins TRBV6-5 and TRBJ2-7, with TRBD2 matching over 9 bases. CDR1 is MNHEY, CDR2 SVGAGI, per germline. V trimming: 5 bases; J trimming: 6 bases; junction bases outside the gene matches: 11. The CDR3 is 15 amino acids. CDR3 coding DNA: TGTGCCAGCAGTAAGACTAGCGGAGCGCCGGTCGAGCAGTACTTC. Translating gives CASSKTSGAPVEQYF.

This chain links TRBV6-5 with TRBJ2-3; D possibly corresponds to TRBD1 (5 bases). CDR3 length: 15 residues. The V gene lost 6 bases and the J gene lost 0 bases, with 13 bases spanning the gap. Germline lookup yields CDR1 MNHEY and CDR2 SVGAGI. CDR3: CASSSRGSSTDTQYF. In DNA, the CDR3 is TGTGCCAGCAGCTCTAGGGGCTCTAGCACAGATACGCAGTATTTT.

J is TRBJ1-4 and V is TRBV29-1; D possibly corresponds to TRBD1 (5 bases). From germline, CDR1 is SQVTM and CDR2 ANQGSEA. Trimming took 4 bases from V and 8 from J, leaving 11 bases between them. The CDR3 consists of 12 residues. CDR3 bases: TGCAGCGTTGTAGGCGCAGGGGAAAAACTGTTTTTT. Translated: CSVVGAGEKLFF.

This chain uses TRBV18 with TRBJ1-5; D is unresolved. Germline CDR1 KGHSH, CDR2 LQKENI. Trimming shortened V by 1 base and J by 2 bases, and 9 bases separated the two germline ends. The CDR3 spans 15 residues. The CDR3, as DNA: TGTGCCAGCTCACCACAGGGAAACGGCAATCAGCCCCAGCATTTT. Its translation: CASSPQGNGNQPQHF.

The chain combines TRBV9 with TRBJ2-7; TRBD1 matches 10 bases. The V gene end was trimmed by 0 bases and the J gene end by 3 bases; junction bases not matched to a gene: 9. Germline CDR1 reads SGDLS; CDR2 reads YYNGEE. CDR3 length: 17 amino acids. The CDR3: CASSVGPLGQGFYEQYF. The CDR3 DNA reads TGTGCCAGCAGCGTAGGACCCCTGGGACAGGGGTTCTACGAGCAGTACTTC.

This clone was seen only once. The chain joins TRBV7-2 to TRBJ1-5; 7 bases align to TRBD1. From germline, CDR1 is SGHTA and CDR2 FQGNSA. This CDR3 has 15 residues. The V gene end was trimmed by 2 bases and the J gene end by 4 bases; junction bases not matched to a gene: 5. The DNA of the CDR3 is TGTGCCAGCAGCTTATGGCAGGGGGAGAATCAGCCCCAGCATTTT. It specifies CASSLWQGENQPQHF.

This clone was seen only once. The chain employs TRBV7-9 and TRBJ2-5; D may correspond to TRBD1 or TRBD2 (5 bases each). This CDR3 region has 14 residues. V was cut by 4 bases and J by 0 bases, with 9 bases left in between. CDR1 SEHNR and CDR2 FQNEAQ come from the germline V gene (reference sequence). The CDR3 reads CASSSGTHQETQYF. The CDR3 region has the DNA TGTGCCAGCAGCTCCGGGACGCACCAAGAGACCCAGTACTTC.

The gene calls are TRBV7-2 and TRBJ1-2; 7 nucleotides match TRBD1. This CDR3 is 15 amino acids long. Germline loops: CDR1 SGHTA, CDR2 FQGNSA. V dropped 2 bases and J dropped 6; count of bases not matched to a gene: 9. For the CDR3, the DNA is TGTGCCAGCAGCTTAAGACAGGGTGGAAAGAATGGCTACACCTTC. Translated: CASSLRQGGKNGYTF.

The CDR3 loop is CASSLSAQETQYF. CDR3 in DNA: TGTGCCAGCAGTCTTAGCGCCCAAGAGACCCAGTACTTC. The chain has TRBV28 and TRBJ2-5; the D gene is possibly TRBD2 (5 bases). Germline V gives CDR1 MDHEN, CDR2 SYDVKM. V lost 5 bases and J lost 1, with 8 bases in between. The CDR3 runs to 13 residues.

V gene TRBV1 combines with J gene TRBJ2-1; the table assigns TRBD1, which was not confirmed against the DNA. TRBV1 is annotated as a pseudogene. The CDR3 has 16 amino acids. The chain's CDR3 is CTSSQDDKSSYNEQFF. The CDR3 DNA reads as TGCACCAGCAGCCAAGATGACAAGAGCTCCTACAATGAGCAGTTCTTC.

The chain is built from TRBV19 and TRBJ1-2; unclear D gene. This CDR3 is built from 11 residues. Between the trimmed V and J ends, which lost 6 bases and 4 bases, there was a span of 6 bases. Germline loops: CDR1 LNHDA, CDR2 SQIVND (reference sequence). For the CDR3, the DNA is TGTGCCAGTAGGTCGGCCTATGGCTACACCTTC. It codes for CASRSAYGYTF.

The chain couples TRBV11-2 to TRBJ1-3; TRBD1 agrees at 9 bases. Germline V CDR1 and CDR2: SGHAT, FQNNGV. With 1 base clipped from V and 9 bases from J, the junction kept 10 bases outside the gene matches. The CDR3 loop spans 16 amino acids. The CDR3 DNA follows: TGTGCCAGCAGCTTAGGGTCCCACAGGGGGCAAGGCACCATATATTTT. Translating it yields CASSLGSHRGQGTIYF.

The chain recombines TRBV2 with TRBJ2-7; TRBD1 matches at 7 bases. V gave up 5 bases and J gave up 4 bases; unmatched junction bases: 2. Per germline, CDR1 SNHLY and CDR2 FYNNEI. The CDR3 has 12 amino acids. The CDR3 DNA reads TGTGCCAGCAGTCTGGGACAGTACGAGCAGTACTTC. Amino acid sequence: CASSLGQYEQYF.

The chain employs TRBV6-1 and TRBJ1-1, with TRBD1 identical over 8 bases. This CDR3 region has 13 residues. CDR1 is MNHNS and CDR2 is SASEGT in the germline V gene. J gave up 3 bases and V 7 bases, and 4 bases lay outside the gene matches. CDR3 amino acids: CASMNRGDTEAFF. The CDR3 coding sequence is TGTGCCAGCATGAACAGGGGGGACACTGAAGCTTTCTTT.

The chain uses TRBV19 and TRBJ2-1, with TRBD1 matching 7 bases. CDR3 size: 15 residues. Germline V lookup: CDR1 LNHDA, CDR2 SQIVND (reference sequence). With V trimmed by 4 bases and J by 0 bases, 3 bases remained unmatched. The CDR3 DNA reads as TGTGCCAGTAGTACGGGACAGAACTCCTACAATGAGCAGTTCTTC. Translation gives CASSTGQNSYNEQFF. The variable domain in full, with the rest retrieved from reference TRBV19 and TRBJ2-1, is DGGITQSPKYLFRKEGQNVTLSCEQNLNHDAMYWYRQDPGQGLRLIYYSQIVNDFQKGDIAEGYSVSREKKESFPLTVTSAQKNPTAFYLCASSTGQNSYNEQFFGPGTRLTVL.

This clone showed up just a few times. This chain links TRBV9 with TRBJ2-7, with a tentative D call TRBD2 (6 bases). Germline CDR1 SGDLS, CDR2 YYNGEE. V was pared by 0 bases and J by 5 bases, with 12 bases between. This CDR3 is built from 14 residues. CDR3 loop: CASSVDGSLNEQYF. The DNA for the CDR3 is TGTGCCAGCAGCGTAGACGGGAGTCTCAACGAGCAGTACTTC.